This is a list of T cell receptor beta chains from one sample in a study of graft-versus-host responses after intestinal transplantation. These receptors have no known antigen. TCRdb's table, derived via immunoSEQ multiplex PCR, lists solely in-frame clones and lacks some. The data contain some 79,000 clones, about 89% of them singletons. Sequences were derived from unstimulated CD4+ T cells sorted from spleen or lymph node cells, sampled before intestinal transplant. These receptors came from a human donor who received an intestinal transplant. CDR3s include the opening cysteine and the closing phenylalanine or tryptophan. D genes are given only for firm matches. The size of a clone is reported for some rows only, either as once, few or many, or as a class for expanded clones.

CDR3nt | CDR3aa | v_gene | d_gene | j_gene | abundance
TGTGCCAGCAGCTCCGATGCGGGACTAGCGGGGGGAATTGAGCAGTACTTC | CASSSDAGLAGGIEQYF | TRBV7-9 | TRBD2 | TRBJ2-7 | -
TGCAGCGCCGGGACGGGGGAACAGCCCCAGCATTTT | CSAGTGEQPQHF | TRBV29-1 | - | TRBJ1-5 | -
TGTGCCAGCAGTCCTTTACTAGGGACTAGCGGGAGCGGGGAGCAGTTCTTC | CASSPLLGTSGSGEQFF | TRBV28 | TRBD2 | TRBJ2-1 | -
TGTGCCAGCAGTGAAAAGGCGGGGGGGACGAACACCGGGGAGCTGTTTTTT | CASSEKAGGTNTGELFF | TRBV6-1 | TRBD2 | TRBJ2-2 | -
TGTGCCAGCAGCGTCCTAGCCTTGGGGAATGAGCAGTTCTTC | CASSVLALGNEQFF | TRBV9 | - | TRBJ2-1 | -
TGCACCAGCAGCCAAGAACGTAATTGCAAAGCGGATTTTTACAATGAGCAGTTCTTC | CTSSQERNCKADFYNEQFF | TRBV1 | - | TRBJ2-1 | -
TGTGCCAGCTCACCACCGGGGCCCCGGATCTACGAGCAGTACTTC | CASSPPGPRIYEQYF | TRBV18 | - | TRBJ2-7 | -
TGTGCCAGCAGTTATGGAGGCACAGAAAGAAACTATGGCTACACCTTC | CASSYGGTERNYGYTF | TRBV6-6 | - | TRBJ1-2 | -
TGCAGCGTTGGAGAGGGGCCCCAGAGGTGGACGCAGTATTTT | CSVGEGPQRWTQYF | TRBV29-1 | - | TRBJ2-3 | -
TGTGCCAGCAGAACCCATACGTCAGGTCCCACTGAAGCTTTCTTT | CASRTHTSGPTEAFF | TRBV6-5 | - | TRBJ1-1 | once
TGTGCCAGCAGTTGGGGCTACGGGAACACTGAAGCTTTCTTT | CASSWGYGNTEAFF | TRBV6-5 | - | TRBJ1-1 | once
TGCGCCAGCAGCCAGGAGGGGAGGGACATTCAGTACTTC | CASSQEGRDIQYF | TRBV4-1 | TRBD2 | TRBJ2-4 | -
TGTGCCAGCAGCGTAGGGGGGACAGGGATCTACGAGCAGTACTTC | CASSVGGTGIYEQYF | TRBV9 | TRBD1 | TRBJ2-7 | -
TGCGCCAGCAGTCACTCGCTGCGTCCGGGACAGGTTAACAATGAGCAGTTCTTC | CASSHSLRPGQVNNEQFF | TRBV23-1 | TRBD1 | TRBJ2-1 | -
TGTGCCAGCAGTTCGGGACTAGCGGGGTTAGATACGCAGTATTTT | CASSSGLAGLDTQYF | TRBV27 | TRBD2 | TRBJ2-3 | few
TGCAGCGTTGAACTAGCGGGAGGGACCGAGCAGTACTTC | CSVELAGGTEQYF | TRBV29-1 | TRBD2 | TRBJ2-7 | -
TGCGCCAGCAGTGCGGGACAGTCCACAGATACGCAGTATTTT | CASSAGQSTDTQYF | TRBV10-1 | TRBD1 | TRBJ2-3 | -
TGTGCCAGCAGTAGGGGAACCCTGGTCAATTCACCCCTCCACTTT | CASSRGTLVNSPLHF | TRBV27 | - | TRBJ1-6 | few
TGTGCCAGCTCGCCGGGACAGGGGTTACACGAGCAGTACTTC | CASSPGQGLHEQYF | TRBV18 | TRBD1 | TRBJ2-7 | once
TGTGCCAGCAGCCCGGCCAGGCACCAAGAGACCCAGTACTTC | CASSPARHQETQYF | TRBV7-2 | - | TRBJ2-5 | -
TGTGCCGAGACCCGGGGGGCAAACCAGCCCCAGCATTTT | CAETRGANQPQHF | TRBV28 | - | TRBJ1-5 | -
TGTGCCAGCAGCTTGGACAGTACCTACGAGCAGTACTTC | CASSLDSTYEQYF | TRBV7-3 | - | TRBJ2-7 | -
TGTGCCAGTAGTATAGAAGAGTATAGCAATCAGCCCCAGCATTTT | CASSIEEYSNQPQHF | TRBV19 | - | TRBJ1-5 | -
TGTGCCAGTAGTATAGCGGCGGGTGGCCACACTGAAGCTTTCTTT | CASSIAAGGHTEAFF | TRBV19 | - | TRBJ1-1 | -
TGTGCCTGCACGGAACAGGGGCCCCAAGAGACCCAGTACTTC | CACTEQGPQETQYF | TRBV2 | TRBD1 | TRBJ2-5 | -
TGTGCCAGCAGTGATAGGGGGGGTTTAGTCAATGAGCAGTTCTTC | CASSDRGGLVNEQFF | TRBV2 | - | TRBJ2-1 | -
TGTGCCTGGAGCCCGGGACAGTACATTCAGTACTTC | CAWSPGQYIQYF | TRBV30 | TRBD1 | TRBJ2-4 | -
TGCGCCAGCAGCTTGGCTGGTGGACAGGCGATCTCTGGAAACACCATATATTTT | CASSLAGGQAISGNTIYF | TRBV5-1 | TRBD1 | TRBJ1-3 | -
TGTGCCAGCAGTTTGCCAGGGGGAGTTGGCTACACCTTC | CASSLPGGVGYTF | TRBV28 | TRBD1 | TRBJ1-2 | -
TGTGCCAGCAGCGTAGGCCTTAGCGGGGGCCGTGAGCAGTTCTTC | CASSVGLSGGREQFF | TRBV9 | TRBD2 | TRBJ2-1 | -
TGCGCCAGTGCCCGGGACAGTGCCTACGAGCAGTACTTC | CASARDSAYEQYF | TRBV5-1 | TRBD1 | TRBJ2-7 | -
TGTGCCAGCAGCTGGCGAACAGGTAATGGTGAGCAGTTCTTC | CASSWRTGNGEQFF | TRBV11-1 | - | TRBJ2-1 | -
TGTGCCAGCAGCTTGACAGAGAATTCCTACAATGAGCAGTTCTTC | CASSLTENSYNEQFF | TRBV5-4 | - | TRBJ2-1 | -
TGTGCCAGCAGCTTAGAGCCAGGAGGCAATGAGCAGTTCTTC | CASSLEPGGNEQFF | TRBV5-4 | - | TRBJ2-1 | -
TGTGCCAGCAGTGAATACAGCACAAGCAATCAGCCCCAGCATTTT | CASSEYSTSNQPQHF | TRBV6-1 | - | TRBJ1-5 | -
TGTGCCAGCAGTCCACACGTGGACAGGGGGTACCCCTACGAGCAGTACTTC | CASSPHVDRGYPYEQYF | TRBV27 | TRBD1 | TRBJ2-7 | -
TGTGCCAGCAGTGTGTCTCACCCGGGTCAGCCCCAGCATTTT | CASSVSHPGQPQHF | TRBV28 | - | TRBJ1-5 | -
TGCGCCAGCAGCCCCACGGGGGACGGGGCCCTCGAGCAGTACTTC | CASSPTGDGALEQYF | TRBV5-1 | - | TRBJ2-7 | -
TGTGCCAGCAGCGCCCAACAGGGTGATACGCAGTATTTT | CASSAQQGDTQYF | TRBV7-3 | - | TRBJ2-3 | -
TGTGCCAGCAGACCGGGACAGGTCCCCGGGGAGCTGTTTTTT | CASRPGQVPGELFF | TRBV27 | TRBD1 | TRBJ2-2 | -
TGTGCCAGCAGGGCGGGGGGGCTCACAGATACGCAGTATTTT | CASRAGGLTDTQYF | TRBV6-1 | TRBD2 | TRBJ2-3 | -
TGTGCCTGGACTTTATCCCTCAGTTTAACCAGCACAGATACGCAGTATTTT | CAWTLSLSLTSTDTQYF | TRBV30 | - | TRBJ2-3 | -
TGTGCCAGCAGCCTCAGCGGACAGGGAAGGGCTGAAGCTTTCTTT | CASSLSGQGRAEAFF | TRBV6-5 | TRBD1 | TRBJ1-1 | -
TGTGCCAGCAGCTTGGCTGGGCAGAGTTACAATGAGCAGTTCTTC | CASSLAGQSYNEQFF | TRBV5-4 | - | TRBJ2-1 | -
TGTGCCAGCAGTCTCTTGACTTTCACAGATACGCAGTATTTT | CASSLLTFTDTQYF | TRBV27 | - | TRBJ2-3 | -
TGTGCCAGCAGCTCCTCCCCGACAGGGACCTACGAGCAGTACTTC | CASSSSPTGTYEQYF | TRBV14 | TRBD1 | TRBJ2-7 | few